The clone carrying this T cell receptor (beta chain) was seen only a few times. A multiplex PCR was run with 60 Vbeta primers and 13 Jbeta primers. The protocol was immunoSEQ multiplex PCR, while the TCRdb copy is restricted to in-frame clones and leaves out a portion. The sample contains 100,000 to 150,000 clones, roughly 86% of which appear only once. This sample is part of a study of cytomegalovirus exposure and HLA in healthy donors. This CDR3 comprises 17 residues. Trimming removed 3 bases at V and 0 bases at J, with 13 bases between. Germline loops: CDR1 SGDLS, CDR2 YYNGEE. The chain links TRBV9 to TRBJ2-6; a possible D gene is TRBD1 (6 bases). Sequenced material: PBMCs. The sequence was collected from a man younger than 30 in good health and CMV-seronegative. CDR3 DNA: TGTGCCAGCAGCGAGGGGACACTGGGCTCTGGGGCCAACGTCCTGACTTTC. Protein: CASSEGTLGSGANVLTF.